The T cell receptor (beta chain) under discussion was sequenced for a study of long-term antiretroviral therapy in people with HIV. Background on the study: Samples collected earliest predate the 2015 immediate-ART recommendation by about a decade. Findings and limits, study-wide: ART-treated samples gained diversity yet remained below transplant donor controls. It was observed that HIV repertoires exhibited narrower CDR3 length ranges than controls.

Survey level was the resolution at which the v3.0 immunoSEQ assay ran. This table comes from immunoSEQ multiplex PCR, and its TCRdb copy is limited to in-frame clones, with some not included. The sample has more than 20,000 clones; around 86% are singletons. To note about this clone: Its cognate antigen is unknown.

Ahead of DNA extraction, samples held roughly 0.95-11 million cryopreserved PBMC each. This CDR3 has 14 amino acids. The germline V gene encodes CDR1 MNHNS and CDR2 SASEGT. V lost 6 bases to trimming and J lost 7 bases, with 18 bases between them. Sequencing used unsorted PBMCs, obtained 1.8 years before starting antiretroviral therapy. This TCR came from a woman between 25 and 40 years old with HIV. The chain is built from TRBV6-1 and TRBJ2-5, with D possibly TRBD1 on 8 matching bases. In DNA, the CDR3 is TGTGCCAGCAGGGATCGTACAGGGGGGGTGACCCAGTACTTC. As protein: CASRDRTGGVTQYF.